These 24 T cell receptor beta chains were sequenced from one sample in a study of cytomegalovirus exposure and HLA in healthy donors (dated by TCRdb to between 2016 and 2019). Library generation was performed with the immunoSEQ multiplex PCR assay. TCRdb obtained this table from immuneACCESS and retained in-frame rearrangements with V and J assigned. These tables miss some clones; where compared with another copy, unresolved V genes account for less than half of the shortfall, and the remainder is unexplained. Recorded for this sample are 150,000 to 200,000 clones; around 88% of them occurred a single time. The ten largest make up roughly 1.6% of the sample. What was sequenced was PBMCs. The receptors were gathered from a young woman in good health and CMV-seronegative.

The chain uses TRBV9 and TRBJ2-1; 9 bases agree with TRBD1. Germline assignment: CDR1 SGDLS and CDR2 YYNGEE. The ends lost 0 bases at V and 6 bases at J; junction bases unmatched: 7. The CDR3 covers 16 residues. CDR3 amino acids: CASSVARGTGTNEQFF. In nucleotides, the CDR3 is TGTGCCAGCAGCGTAGCGCGGGGGACAGGGACCAATGAGCAGTTCTTC.

This chain joins TRBV27 and TRBJ1-4, with a possible D match to TRBD1 (5 bases). V lost 6 bases and J lost 4, with 12 bases in between. Per germline, CDR1 MNHEY and CDR2 SMNVEV (reference sequence). The CDR3 is 14 amino acids. This CDR3 is CASSRVTDNEKLFF. In nucleotides, the CDR3 is TGTGCCAGCAGCAGGGTGACCGATAATGAAAAACTGTTTTTT.

This chain joins TRBV6-1 and TRBJ2-7; TRBD2 agrees at 7 bases. This CDR3 has 15 amino acids. The germline V gene has CDR1 MNHNS and CDR2 SASEGT. The V and J ends lost 4 bases and 5 bases, in that order; junction bases with no gene match: 11. CDR3 nucleotide sequence: TGTGCCAGCAGTGTGTCGAGCGGGACTTACAACGAGCAGTACTTC. It is translated as CASSVSSGTYNEQYF.

This chain connects TRBV5-1 to TRBJ2-2; 7 positions agree with TRBD2. After removal of 1 base from V and 4 bases from J, the junction contained 7 bases not matched to a gene. Germline V gives CDR1 SGHRS, CDR2 YFSETQ. This CDR3 is built from 16 residues. The CDR3 protein is CASSLRASGTTGELFF. DNA of the CDR3: TGCGCCAGCAGCTTGCGAGCTAGCGGCACCACCGGGGAGCTGTTTTTT.

This rearrangement joins TRBV14 to TRBJ2-5; maybe TRBD2 (5 bases). This CDR3 contains 15 residues. Germline V CDR1 and CDR2: SGHDN, FVKESK. The ends were cut back, 0 bases at V and 4 bases at J, with 12 bases in the middle. CDR3 bases: TGTGCCAGCAGCCAAGATGGAGATCGGGGAGAGACCCAGTACTTC. It is translated as CASSQDGDRGETQYF.

This chain's CDR3 is CASTKQGEAFF. The DNA for the CDR3 is TGCGCCAGTACCAAACAGGGGGAAGCTTTCTTT. The chain carries TRBV10-2 and TRBJ1-1; 7 bases match TRBD1. V shed 9 bases and J 8 bases; nucleotides not matched to a gene: 6. Germline CDR1 reads WSHSY; CDR2 reads SAAADI. The CDR3 is 11 residues long.

CDR3 sequence (DNA): TGTGCCAGTAGTATGTTCGGGGGGGAGACCTACAATGAGCAGTTCTTC. Protein: CASSMFGGETYNEQFF. The chain couples TRBV19 to TRBJ2-1; TRBD2 aligns across 8 bases. The CDR3 is made up of 16 amino acids. The trim removed 3 bases at V and 2 bases at J, leaving 6 bases unmatched. In germline, CDR1 is LNHDA, CDR2 SQIVND (reference sequence).

The chain combines TRBV6-1 with TRBJ1-2; maybe TRBD1 (5 bases). This CDR3 contains 15 residues. CDR1 is MNHNS, CDR2 SASEGT, per germline. Trimming took off 5 bases at V and 4 bases at J, with 17 bases between the two ends. CDR3 DNA: TGTGCCAGCAGTATACAGGAATTCTCCATCTATGGCTACACCTTC. This encodes CASSIQEFSIYGYTF.

The chain joins TRBV5-5 to TRBJ1-2; maybe TRBD1 (6 bases). The germline V and J ends were trimmed by 1 base and 6 bases, with 10 bases remaining between them. Germline V gene data show CDR1 as SGHKS and CDR2 as YYEKEE (reference sequence). CDR3 size: 13 residues. The chain's CDR3 is CASSLTQGHGYTF. The CDR3 DNA reads TGTGCCAGCAGCTTGACGCAGGGGCATGGCTACACCTTC.

This clone has only a few counts. V gene TRBV4-2 combines with J gene TRBJ2-7; TRBD1 agrees at 10 bases. From germline, CDR1 is LGHNA and CDR2 YNFKEQ. V trimming: 1 base; J trimming: 3 bases; junction bases outside the gene matches: 3. The CDR3 totals 15 residues. The CDR3 sequence: CASSQAWTGGYEQYF. In DNA form, the CDR3 reads TGTGCCAGCAGCCAAGCCTGGACAGGGGGCTACGAGCAGTACTTC.

The V gene is TRBV5-1, the J gene TRBJ1-1; TRBD1 might be the D (5 bases). The CDR3 contains 15 residues. CDR1 is SGHRS and CDR2 is YFSETQ in the germline V gene. The germline V and J ends were trimmed by 0 bases and 2 bases, with 11 bases remaining between them. The CDR3 reads CASSLGGQGNTEAFF. DNA for the CDR3: TGCGCCAGCAGCTTGGGGGGCCAGGGTAACACTGAAGCTTTCTTT.

The chain joins TRBV4-1 to TRBJ2-1; 11 bases line up with TRBD2. The V gene's germline CDR1 is MGHRA and CDR2 YSYEKL. Trimming removed 4 bases from V and 7 bases from J; junction bases left unmatched: 12. The CDR3 loop spans 17 amino acids. CDR3 DNA: TGCGCCAGCAGCCCGATCTTAGCGGGAGGGCCGTGGAATGAGCAGTTCTTC. This translates into CASSPILAGGPWNEQFF.

The V call is TRBV5-1, the J call TRBJ2-2; 8 nucleotides match TRBD2. Trimming at V came to 2 bases and at J to 5 bases, leaving 5 bases not matched to a gene. CDR1 and CDR2 (germline): SGHRS, YFSETQ. The CDR3 is made up of 15 amino acids. The CDR3 region is CASSFSGGETGELFF. CDR3 bases: TGCGCCAGCAGCTTCAGCGGGGGAGAGACCGGGGAGCTGTTTTTT.

This rearrangement joins TRBV7-8 to TRBJ2-1; a possible D gene is TRBD1 (5 bases). This CDR3 contains 16 residues. The germline V gene has CDR1 SGHVS and CDR2 FQNEAQ. V dropped 2 bases and J dropped 0 bases, with 11 bases sitting between them. The CDR3 here is CASSLQGPSSYNEQFF. CDR3 nucleotide sequence: TGTGCCAGCAGCTTACAGGGCCCGAGCTCCTACAATGAGCAGTTCTTC.

V is TRBV15 and J is TRBJ2-7, with D possibly TRBD2 on 7 matching bases. Germline V gene lookup returns CDR1 LNHNV and CDR2 YYDKDF (reference sequence). Trimming shortened V by 1 base and J by 1 base, and 14 bases separated the two germline ends. This CDR3 contains 16 residues. DNA for the CDR3: TGTGCCACCAGCAGAGTTGGCGGGGGCAGATCCTACGAGCAGTACTTC. It encodes CATSRVGGGRSYEQYF.

The chain carries TRBV6-1 and TRBJ2-2, with 10 positions matching TRBD1. From germline, CDR1 is MNHNS and CDR2 SASEGT. V was clipped by 6 bases and J by 4 bases; unmatched bases: 5. The CDR3 is 15 residues long. Here the CDR3 DNA reads TGTGCCAGCAGGACCGGGACAGGGGTCACCGGGGAGCTGTTTTTT. This encodes CASRTGTGVTGELFF.

About this clone itself: This specimen includes other DNA sequences encoding the same CDR3. The rearrangement joins TRBV6-5 to TRBJ2-7; the match to TRBD2 covers 7 bases. Germline lookup yields CDR1 MNHEY and CDR2 SVGAGI. V shed 7 bases, J shed 3 bases, and the junction held 3 bases outside the gene matches. The CDR3 has 12 amino acids. In DNA, the CDR3 is TGTGCCAGCATGGGCGGGAGCTACGAGCAGTACTTC. Protein sequence: CASMGGSYEQYF.

This sequence joins TRBV15 and TRBJ2-7; D gene ambiguous. Germline values: CDR1 LNHNV, CDR2 YYDKDF (reference sequence). The V and J ends lost 5 bases and 3 bases respectively, with 8 bases between them. This CDR3 has 12 residues. The CDR3 coding sequence is TGTGCCACCAGCGAAACGGGCTACGAGCAGTACTTC. Protein sequence: CATSETGYEQYF.

The chain joins TRBV12-5 to TRBJ2-1, with 8 positions matching TRBD1. The CDR3 consists of 15 residues. Germline V gene data show CDR1 as LGHNT and CDR2 as FRNRAP. V shed 0 bases, J shed 7 bases, and the junction held 5 bases outside the gene matches. This CDR3 reads CASGLVPQGENEQFF. The CDR3 nucleotides are TGTGCTAGTGGTTTGGTCCCACAGGGGGAGAATGAGCAGTTCTTC. The whole variable domain, filled in from reference TRBV12-5 and TRBJ2-1, reads DARVTQTPRHKVTEMGQEVTMRCQPILGHNTVFWYRQTMMQGLELLAYFRNRAPLDDSGMPKDRFSAEMPDATLATLKIQPSEPRDSAVYFCASGLVPQGENEQFFGPGTRLTVL.

This chain joins TRBV19 and TRBJ2-2; tentatively, D is TRBD2 (5 bases). Trimming removed 3 bases at V and 4 bases at J, with 15 bases between. The germline V gene encodes CDR1 LNHDA and CDR2 SQIVND (reference sequence). The length of the CDR3 is 16 residues. The CDR3 spells CASSMVWGEPTGELFF. The CDR3 nucleotides are TGTGCCAGTAGTATGGTTTGGGGAGAGCCCACCGGGGAGCTGTTTTTT.

By share of the sample, this clone is medium-sized. This chain connects TRBV21-1 to TRBJ2-7; the D segment call TRBD1 is taken from the table without a DNA check. TRBV21-1 is reported as a pseudogene. This CDR3 region has 14 residues. The CDR3 here is CASSKRAGIEEQYF. The CDR3 DNA sequence: TGTGCCAGCAGCAAACGGGCAGGGATCGAGGAGCAGTACTTC.

The V gene is TRBV6-1, the J gene TRBJ1-5; 7 nucleotides match TRBD1. The ends lost 2 bases at V and 4 bases at J; junction bases unmatched: 8. Per the germline V gene, CDR1 is MNHNS and CDR2 is SASEGT. CDR3 length: 16 residues. The chain's CDR3 is CASSEFTGQPNQPQHF. DNA of the CDR3: TGTGCCAGCAGTGAATTTACGGGACAGCCTAATCAGCCCCAGCATTTT.

The genes are TRBV10-3 and TRBJ1-6; 9 bases line up with TRBD1. The trim removed 2 bases at V and 1 base at J, leaving 9 bases unmatched. Germline V gene data show CDR1 as ENHRY and CDR2 as SYGVKD. The CDR3 runs to 19 residues. CDR3 nucleotide sequence: TGTGCCATCAGTGAGAACAGGACAGGGGAGAAATCCTATAATTCACCCCTCCACTTT. Translating gives CAISENRTGEKSYNSPLHF.

This rearrangement joins TRBV18 to TRBJ1-6; unclear D gene. The CDR3 runs to 16 residues. The V gene's germline CDR1 is KGHSH and CDR2 LQKENI. The V end lost 3 bases, the J end lost 6 bases, and 15 bases lay between the germline ends. CDR3 sequence: CASSPPGRGRNSPLHF. DNA of the CDR3: TGTGCCAGCTCACCTCCTGGTAGAGGCCGTAATTCACCCCTCCACTTT.